The rows below give T cell receptor beta chains drawn from one sample of a study of shared clonotypes between healthy human individuals. The assay was immunoSEQ multiplex PCR, and TCRdb's table has in-frame clones only and misses some. This table has approximately 500,000 clones, less than 96% appearing once. The source material was naive CD4+ T cells sorted from blood. These TCRs come from a young woman in good health. CDR3s include the opening cysteine and the closing phenylalanine or tryptophan.

j_gene | v_gene | CDR3aa
TRBJ1-1 | TRBV19 | CASSGTVNTEAFF
TRBJ2-7 | TRBV10-3 | CAISESVFNEQYF
TRBJ2-7 | TRBV28 | CASGRGRSYEQYF
TRBJ2-7 | TRBV23-1 | CASTGRNLTYEQYF
TRBJ2-5 | TRBV5-4 | CASSLGLAGLGWETQYF
TRBJ2-2 | TRBV6-4 | CASYDLAATGELFF
TRBJ2-7 | TRBV5-1 | CASSFRTGKAQYEQYF
TRBJ1-2 | TRBV11-3 | CASSLSYRVPLNYGYTF
TRBJ2-1 | TRBV14 | CASSHAFLSSYNEQFF
TRBJ1-1 | TRBV2 | CASSEGFAEAFF
TRBJ2-1 | TRBV7-3 | CASSWGTGTYNEQFF
TRBJ2-3 | TRBV10-1 | CASSYSTDTQYF
TRBJ2-7 | TRBV10-1 | CASSTGTQVYEQYF
TRBJ2-3 | TRBV27 | CASRRSSGRVYSPQYF
TRBJ2-5 | TRBV5-1 | CASSLSGGSYETQYF
TRBJ1-2 | TRBV7-9 | CASSAGQARGYTF
TRBJ2-7 | TRBV7-8 | CASSPGGPYEQYF
TRBJ2-3 | TRBV7-9 | CASSLAHYNDTQYF
TRBJ1-2 | TRBV7-2 | CASSPGQDYGYTF
TRBJ2-7 | TRBV27 | CASSFNGRALGEQYF
TRBJ1-5 | TRBV5-6 | CASSLWGAGQPQHF
TRBJ2-7 | TRBV7-2 | CASSPRGPTGYEQYF
TRBJ2-7 | TRBV19 | CASSRTSGASSYEQYF
- | TRBV28 | CASSSGGAVSYEQYF
TRBJ1-1 | TRBV15 | CATSRRTGEAFF
TRBJ2-1 | TRBV5-1 | CASSGGGNEQFF
TRBJ1-2 | TRBV2 | CASGTEYGYTF